The next 20 T cell receptor beta chains were all read from a single sample in a study of CD8+ T cells in alopecia areata. Extracted RNA was reverse transcribed, and the resulting cDNA served as sequencing template. Clones were sequenced by immunoSEQ multiplex PCR, and TCRdb holds only the in-frame ones, with some missing. The sample carries more than 100,000 clones, less than 70% recorded once. Specimen: CD4+ T cells sorted from blood. These receptors originate from a human donor in good health.

This sequence joins TRBV7-2 and TRBJ2-5; 8 bases are shared with TRBD2. CDR3 size: 16 residues. J gave up 2 bases and V 5 bases, and 10 bases lay outside the gene matches. Germline V CDR1 and CDR2: SGHTA, FQGNSA. CDR3 coding DNA: TGTGCCAGCAGCCCGCGGGGGGCCCCGGGACAAGAGACCCAGTACTTC. Translating gives CASSPRGAPGQETQYF.

This clone was seen a few times. In the same sample, other DNA sequences code for this CDR3. The genes are TRBV2 and TRBJ2-7; 7 bases are a match to TRBD1. Germline V lookup: CDR1 SNHLY, CDR2 FYNNEI. With V trimmed by 2 bases and J by 2 bases, 3 bases remained unmatched. This CDR3 is built from 14 residues. The CDR3 is CASSEQGQTYEQYF. The CDR3 DNA sequence: TGTGCCAGCAGTGAACAGGGACAGACCTACGAGCAGTACTTC.

The V call is TRBV18, the J call TRBJ2-5, with TRBD2 as a possible D gene (6 bases). V was pared by 1 base and J by 9 bases, with 15 bases between. In germline, CDR1 is KGHSH, CDR2 LQKENI. This CDR3 is 14 amino acids long. The CDR3 DNA is TGTGCCAGCTCACCACGGTCCCACACGGGGGCCCAGTACTTC. This translates into CASSPRSHTGAQYF.

The table lists this clone with a few counts. The rearrangement joins TRBV6-6 to TRBJ2-3, with TRBD2 identical over 7 bases. Germline lookup yields CDR1 MNHNY and CDR2 SVGAGI (reference sequence). V lost 6 bases, J lost 2 bases, and 5 bases stayed unmatched. This CDR3 comprises 14 residues. The CDR3 bases are TGTGCCAGCAGACTAGCGCGGAACACAGATACGCAGTATTTT. Residues: CASRLARNTDTQYF.

This rearrangement joins TRBV9 to TRBJ2-7; 8 bases are a match to TRBD1. Trimming cost V 1 base and J 5 bases; bases outside gene matches: 8. The CDR3 extends over 15 amino acids. Per the germline V gene, CDR1 is SGDLS and CDR2 is YYNGEE. DNA for the CDR3: TGTGCCAGCAGCGTAAGTCCCCCAGGGGGCCACGAGCAGTACTTC. This encodes CASSVSPPGGHEQYF.

This clone appeared many times. J is TRBJ2-3 and V is TRBV7-2; TRBD2 aligns across 8 bases. Germline V gene lookup returns CDR1 SGHTA and CDR2 FQGNSA. V gave up 0 bases and J gave up 7 bases; unmatched junction bases: 15. This CDR3 region has 18 residues. CDR3 DNA sequence: TGTGCCAGCAGCTTAGCCTTCAGCGGGGGAACGACGGTTTATACGCAGTATTTT. It is translated as CASSLAFSGGTTVYTQYF.

This chain uses TRBV30 with TRBJ2-5, with D possibly TRBD1 on 6 matching bases. Germline loops: CDR1 GTSNPN, CDR2 SVGIG (reference sequence). This CDR3 is built from 14 residues. Trimming pared 3 bases from V and 6 bases from J, leaving 17 bases between. The CDR3 region is CAWRAAAGTQTQYF. CDR3 nucleotides: TGTGCCTGGAGGGCGGCAGCAGGGACACAGACCCAGTACTTC.

This clone has just a few counts. The J gene is TRBJ2-5, the V gene TRBV29-1; D gene uncertain. The CDR3 sequence is 11 residues long. Germline CDR1 and CDR2: SQVTM and ANQGSEA. CDR3 protein: CRPLSQETQYF. For the CDR3, the DNA is TGCAGACCCCTATCGCAAGAGACCCAGTACTTC. Drawing the rest from reference TRBV29-1 and TRBJ2-5, the complete variable domain is SAVISQKPSRDICQRGTSLTIQCQVDSQVTMMFWYRQQPGQSLTLIATANQGSEATYESGFVIDKFPISRPNLTFSTLTVSNMSPEDSSIYLCRPLSQETQYFGPGTRLLVL.

This sequence joins TRBV29-1 and TRBJ2-5; tentatively, D is TRBD2 (5 bases). Looked up from germline, CDR1 is SQVTM and CDR2 is ANQGSEA. CDR3 size: 14 residues. Trimming pared 0 bases from V and 5 bases from J, leaving 13 bases between. CDR3 nucleotides: TGCAGCGTTGAAGACGTCGGGTCGGGGGAGACCCAGTACTTC. This codes for CSVEDVGSGETQYF.

The chain employs TRBV29-1 and TRBJ1-1; D remains ambiguous. V lost 4 bases and J lost 10, with 13 bases in between. The CDR3 runs to 11 residues. Germline V gene sequence: CDR1 SQVTM, CDR2 ANQGSEA. The CDR3 nucleotides read TGCAGCGTTGCAGTGTCCCGGGGAGCTTTCTTT. Translated, it gives CSVAVSRGAFF. The full variable domain, with the rest looked up from reference TRBV29-1 and TRBJ1-1, is SAVISQKPSRDICQRGTSLTIQCQVDSQVTMMFWYRQQPGQSLTLIATANQGSEATYESGFVIDKFPISRPNLTFSTLTVSNMSPEDSSIYLCSVAVSRGAFFGQGTRLTVV.

In this sample, this clone turned up a few times. The rearrangement links TRBV27 to TRBJ1-2; 7 bases match TRBD1. Trimming cost V 5 bases and J 0 bases; bases outside gene matches: 6. This CDR3 comprises 15 residues. Germline-derived CDR1 and CDR2 are MNHEY and SMNVEV (reference sequence). This CDR3 reads CASSTQGLANYGYTF. The CDR3 DNA reads as TGTGCCAGCAGTACACAGGGGTTAGCTAACTATGGCTACACCTTC.

The V and J genes are TRBV30 and TRBJ1-5; D is ambiguous. The CDR3 sequence is 14 residues long. V lost 0 bases, J lost 0 bases, and 6 bases lay in between. Germline V lookup: CDR1 GTSNPN, CDR2 SVGIG (reference sequence). In DNA form, the CDR3 reads TGTGCCTGGAGTGTAGGATATAGCAATCAGCCCCAGCATTTT. Residues: CAWSVGYSNQPQHF.

The gene calls are TRBV2 and TRBJ1-2; D remains unclear. Trimming left V 3 bases short and J 4 bases short, with 9 bases between. Germline CDR1 SNHLY, CDR2 FYNNEI. The length of the CDR3 is 13 residues. This CDR3 is CASSEERSYGYTF. The CDR3 DNA is TGTGCCAGCAGTGAGGAGAGGTCCTATGGCTACACCTTC.

This clone was counted only a few times. The rearrangement joins TRBV2 to TRBJ2-1, with D maybe TRBD2 (6 bases). Trimming removed 2 bases from V and 5 bases from J, with 16 bases in between. Germline CDR1 and CDR2: SNHLY and FYNNEI. This CDR3 spans 16 amino acids. The DNA for the CDR3 is TGTGCCAGCAGTGAACCGGGCGGGGCGATAAACAATGAGCAGTTCTTC. This codes for CASSEPGGAINNEQFF. The full variable domain, with the rest looked up from reference TRBV2 and TRBJ2-1, is EPEVTQTPSHQVTQMGQEVILRCVPISNHLYFYWYRQILGQKVEFLVSFYNNEISEKSEIFDDQFSVERPDGSNFTLKIRSTKLEDSAMYFCASSEPGGAINNEQFFGPGTRLTVL.

This chain joins TRBV6-5 and TRBJ2-5; the D is unclear. Trimming stripped 3 bases from V and 5 bases from J, with 10 bases between. CDR3 length equals 13 residues. CDR1 is MNHEY, CDR2 SVGAGI, per germline. The CDR3 bases are TGTGCCAGCAGTTATCTGGGTTGGGAGACCCAGTACTTC. Translating gives CASSYLGWETQYF.

The rearrangement uses TRBV28 and TRBJ1-2; a possible D gene is TRBD1 (6 bases). V lost 1 base, J lost 3 bases, and 9 bases lay in between. Germline V lookup: CDR1 MDHEN, CDR2 SYDVKM. CDR3 length equals 14 residues. For the CDR3, the DNA is TGTGCCAGCAGTTTATCGACAGGAGACTATGGCTACACCTTC. It specifies CASSLSTGDYGYTF.

This clone has just a few counts. J is TRBJ2-1 and V is TRBV5-1; 11 positions match TRBD2. With V trimmed by 3 bases and J by 7 bases, 12 bases remained unmatched. The CDR3 extends over 17 amino acids. Per the germline V gene, CDR1 is SGHRS and CDR2 is YFSETQ. The CDR3 coding sequence is TGCGCCAGCAGCTCCAAGCTAGCGGGGGGCTCGGTAAATGAGCAGTTCTTC. Its protein product is CASSSKLAGGSVNEQFF.

This chain connects TRBV25-1 to TRBJ1-2; D may be TRBD1 (6 bases). The CDR3 is 16 amino acids. Trimming took 3 bases from V and 4 from J, leaving 18 bases between them. Germline V gives CDR1 MGHDK, CDR2 SYGVNS. The CDR3 protein is CASSETVRGLSYGYTF. As DNA, the CDR3 is TGTGCCAGCAGTGAGACGGTCAGGGGCCTCAGCTATGGCTACACCTTC.

The CDR3 region has the DNA TGTGCCAGCAGTCGGACGTTGGGAGCCTACGAGCAGTACTTC. This codes for CASSRTLGAYEQYF. J is TRBJ2-7 and V is TRBV6-5; perhaps TRBD2 as D (5 bases). CDR1 MNHEY and CDR2 SVGAGI come from the germline V gene. The V end lost 5 bases, the J end lost 2 bases, and 13 bases lay between the germline ends. The CDR3 extends over 14 amino acids.

The gene calls are TRBV30 and TRBJ2-3; no clear D. CDR1 and CDR2 from the germline V gene are GTSNPN and SVGIG (reference sequence). The V end lost 2 bases, the J end lost 2 bases, and 8 bases lay between the germline ends. CDR3 size: 13 residues. CDR3 sequence: CAWSFRATDTQYF. CDR3 sequence (DNA): TGTGCCTGGAGTTTCCGGGCCACAGATACGCAGTATTTT.